These T cell receptor beta chains were read from a single sample in a study of T cell responses to AZD1222 COVID-19 vaccine. Data came from immunoSEQ multiplex PCR; TCRdb stores just in-frame clones and leaves some out. The sample has about 120,000 clones, under 95% seen once. This material consisted of peripheral blood, taken 28 days after the second AZD1222 dose. The receptors were sampled from an adult who received the AZD1222 COVID-19 vaccine. The CDR3 runs from the conserved cysteine through the conserved F or W. A D gene is named only where the DNA matches it firmly. Clone size is given for some rows only: seen once, a few or many times, or a class if the clone is expanded.

V gene,D gene,J gene,clone size,CDR3 DNA,CDR3 protein
TRBV6-9,TRBD1,TRBJ2-7,once,TGTGCCAGCAGTTCAGGACAGGGTGGCTACGAGCAGTACTTC,CASSSGQGGYEQYF
TRBV5-5,.,TRBJ1-3,.,TGTGCCAGCAGCACCTATATCGGGACCCTCGGAGGCGGAAACACCATATATTTT,CASSTYIGTLGGGNTIYF
TRBV6-5,TRBD1,TRBJ1-2,.,TGTGCCAGCAGGCCCGGGACAGCTACTAACTATGGCTACACCTTC,CASRPGTATNYGYTF
TRBV7-9,.,TRBJ1-1,.,TGTGCCAGCAGCTTAGTGGCTCTGAACACTGAAGCTTTCTTT,CASSLVALNTEAFF
TRBV3-1/TRBV3-2,.,TRBJ2-1,once,TGTGCCAGCAGCCAAGATGTGTCGATCCTGAGTGATGAGCAGTTCTTC,CASSQDVSILSDEQFF
TRBV9,TRBD2,TRBJ2-1,.,TGTGCCAGCAGCGCGACTAGCGGGAGCTACAATGAGCAGTTCTTC,CASSATSGSYNEQFF
TRBV7-3,TRBD2,TRBJ2-1,.,TGTGCCAGCAGCTCCTCTAGCGGGAGTTACAATGAGCAGTTCTTC,CASSSSSGSYNEQFF
TRBV11-2,.,TRBJ2-1,.,TGTGCCAGCAGCCCAGCCTTATACAATGAGCAGTTCTTC,CASSPALYNEQFF
TRBV30,.,TRBJ1-5,.,TGTGCCTGGAGTGTAGGGTGGGATAGCAATCAGCCCCAGCATTTT,CAWSVGWDSNQPQHF
TRBV3-1/TRBV3-2,.,TRBJ2-7,once,TGTGCCAGCAGCCTTACGCCCTACGAGCAGTACTTC,CASSLTPYEQYF
TRBV4-3,.,TRBJ1-1,.,TGCGCCAGCAGCCAACTGGGTGCGGGTGAAGCTTTCTTT,CASSQLGAGEAFF
TRBV6-5,TRBD1,TRBJ1-2,.,TGTGCCAGCAGGGGGGACAGGGGAGTTAACTATGGCTACACCTTC,CASRGDRGVNYGYTF
TRBV10-3,.,TRBJ1-3,.,TGTGCCATCAGTGAGTCAACTTACCGCTCTGGAAACACCATATATTTT,CAISESTYRSGNTIYF
TRBV2,TRBD1,TRBJ1-1,.,TGTGCCAGCAGCGGGCCGGACAGGGTAGGCACTGAAGCTTTCTTT,CASSGPDRVGTEAFF
TRBV18,.,TRBJ1-1,.,TGTGCCAGCTCACCCTCAGCGGTAGGGAACACTGAAGCTTTCTTT,CASSPSAVGNTEAFF
TRBV9,TRBD1,TRBJ2-7,.,TGTGCCAGCAGCCCTGGGACAGGGGGTCTCCCGGGAGAGCAGTACTTC,CASSPGTGGLPGEQYF
TRBV14,.,TRBJ2-5,.,TGTGCCAGCAGCCGACAAAATTTGGGGGCTGAAGAGACCCAGTACTTC,CASSRQNLGAEETQYF
TRBV14,.,TRBJ1-2,.,TGTGCCAGCAGCAACCGGGGGCGACATGGCTACACCTTC,CASSNRGRHGYTF
TRBV7-9,TRBD2,TRBJ2-1,.,TGTGCCAGCAGCTTAGGACTAGCGGGGGGGTTTGAGCAGTTCTTC,CASSLGLAGGFEQFF
TRBV6-5,TRBD1,TRBJ2-7,.,TGTGCCAGCAGAACAGGGGAGCGCTACGAGCAGTACTTC,CASRTGERYEQYF
TRBV14,.,TRBJ2-5,.,TGTGCCAGCAGCCAAACAGAGACCCAGTACTTC,CASSQTETQYF
TRBV6-5,.,TRBJ2-7,.,TGTGCCAGCAGTTACTCGAGGGCGAACGAGCAGTACTTC,CASSYSRANEQYF
TRBV5-6,.,TRBJ1-1,.,TGTGCCAGCAGCTTGGGGCCTTCTGAAGCTTTCTTT,CASSLGPSEAFF
TRBV11-3,TRBD1,TRBJ1-1,once,TGTGCCAGCAGCTCCGTGGGACAGGCAAACACTGAAGCTTTCTTT,CASSSVGQANTEAFF
TRBV6-4,TRBD1,TRBJ1-1,.,TGTGCCAGCAGACGGGACAGGACGAGCACTGAAGCTTTCTTT,CASRRDRTSTEAFF
TRBV4-3,.,TRBJ1-2,.,TGCGCCAGCAGCCCTCAGGGTGTGGGTTATGGCTACACCTTC,CASSPQGVGYGYTF
TRBV7-2,TRBD2,TRBJ2-5,.,TGTGCCAGCAGCTACCGGACTAGCGGAGGAACGGGAGAGACCCAGTACTTC,CASSYRTSGGTGETQYF
TRBV6-1,.,TRBJ1-6,.,TGTGCCAGCAGTGAGGTCGGGTACGGGTATAATTCACCCCTCCACTTT,CASSEVGYGYNSPLHF
TRBV15,.,TRBJ1-5,few,TGTGCCACCAGCAAAGTGGGCAATCAGCCCCAGCATTTT,CATSKVGNQPQHF
TRBV10-2,.,TRBJ2-2,.,TGCGCCAGCAGGGGGAACGCAAACACCGGGGAGCTGTTTTTT,CASRGNANTGELFF
TRBV5-8,.,TRBJ2-7,.,TGTGCCAGCAGCTTGGACGGGTACGAGCAGTACTTC,CASSLDGYEQYF
TRBV7-6,TRBD2,TRBJ2-1,.,TGTGCCAGCAGCTTAGTCTCTAGCGGGCCTTACAATGAGCAGTTCTTC,CASSLVSSGPYNEQFF
TRBV10-3,.,TRBJ2-3,.,TGTGCCCTAGCGGACAGGCATGGGGATACGCAGTATTTT,CALADRHGDTQYF
TRBV6-5,.,TRBJ1-4,.,TGTGCCAGCAGCACCGGGGGCGAAAAACTGTTTTTT,CASSTGGEKLFF
TRBV27,.,TRBJ1-6,.,TGTGCCAGCAGAAGGGGCCGGGAGCAAAATTCACCCCTCCACTTT,CASRRGREQNSPLHF
TRBV6-2/TRBV6-3,.,TRBJ1-1,.,TGTGCCAGCAGTACTCTCACTGAAGCTTTCTTT,CASSTLTEAFF
TRBV6-9,TRBD1,TRBJ1-3,.,TGTGCCAGCAGGCACAGGACAGGGACGATAGTCGTAGGGAGCCCCATATATTTT,CASRHRTGTIVVGSPIYF
TRBV13,.,TRBJ1-2,.,TGTGCCAGCAGCTTATGGGGGAATGGCTACACCTTC,CASSLWGNGYTF
TRBV21-1,.,TRBJ2-7,.,TGTGCCAGCAGCACCCCCCCCCACGAGCAGTACTTC,CASSTPPHEQYF